This T cell receptor (beta chain) was recovered during a study of T cells in Graves' hyperthyroidism and ophthalmopathy. V lost 4 bases, J lost 7 bases, and 8 bases lay in between. The CDR3 has 13 residues. Germline-derived CDR1 and CDR2 are SNHLY and FYNNEI. RNA transcripts gave rise to amplified TCR beta CDR3 regions. During a first-round RT-PCR of the TCR CDR3, the HTBI primer set was used. Each CDR3 protein is one row after TCRdb ran MiXCR on the multiplex PCR reads. The data contain about 540,000 distinct CDR3 sequences, just over 45% of them singletons. The study's findings and limits: The model anticipated ophthalmopathy a median approximately 6.7 months pre-onset. Most thyroid clonotypes expanded above 0.001 appeared in blood too.

Criteria for exclusion of patients were uncontrolled infection, other autoimmune disease, pregnancy or lactation. This clonotype has at least ten counts. Its antigen is not identified. The clonotype originates from a woman aged 18-29 years with Graves' hyperthyroidism. Material for sequencing was peripheral blood or thyroid tissue (not recorded which). The V gene is TRBV2, the J gene TRBJ1-6; no clear D. The CDR3 sequence: CASSVALNSPLHF. CDR3 bases: TGTGCCAGCAGTGTTGCTCTCAATTCACCCCTCCACTTT.